A single sample is the source of the 20 T cell receptor beta chains below, sequenced in a study of T cells in Graves' hyperthyroidism and ophthalmopathy. TCR beta CDR3 regions were amplified from RNA. HTBI primers were used for first-round RT-PCR of the TCR CDR3. TCRdb itself ran the multiplex PCR reads through MiXCR, one entry per CDR3 protein. This table holds about 710,000 distinct CDR3 sequences, over 15% found once. The sequencing input was blood. The receptor source for this set is a man aged 18 to 30 with Graves' hyperthyroidism.

This chain joins TRBV2 and TRBJ2-2; 8 bases match TRBD1. There are 16 residues in the CDR3. Losses at the gene ends were 10 bases for V and 9 bases for J; bases not matched to a gene: 19. CDR1 and CDR2 from the germline V gene are SNHLY and FYNNEI. The CDR3 DNA sequence: TGTGCCATCACCTCGTCAGGGGGCATGCGGGCCAGGGAGCTGTTTTTT. Translated, it gives CAITSSGGMRARELFF.

In this sample, this clonotype turned up a few times. V usage is TRBV20-1 and J usage is TRBJ1-6; 9 bases are a match to TRBD1. From germline, CDR1 is DFQATT and CDR2 SNEGSKA (reference sequence). Trimming took 0 bases from V and 7 from J; bases not matched to a gene: 4. CDR3 length equals 15 residues. The CDR3 loop reads CSARDNRGLNSPLHF. CDR3 bases: TGCAGTGCTAGAGATAACAGGGGGCTGAATTCACCCCTCCACTTT.

This clonotype was counted only a few times. J is TRBJ2-1 and V is TRBV6-5, with 11 bases fitting TRBD2. Trimming took 2 bases from V and 0 from J; bases not matched to a gene: 12. Germline assignment: CDR1 MNHEY and CDR2 SVGAGI. The CDR3 is 20 residues long. CDR3 sequence reads: CASSYDDIAGGTSSYNEQFF. Written as DNA, the CDR3 is TGTGCCAGCAGTTACGACGATATAGCGGGGGGGACCAGCTCCTACAATGAGCAGTTCTTC.

The chain uses TRBV6-9 and TRBJ2-2; 14 bases align to TRBD2. CDR3 length equals 17 residues. Losses at the gene ends were 0 bases for V and 7 bases for J; bases not matched to a gene: 4. CDR1 is MNHGY, CDR2 SVAAGI, per germline. The chain's CDR3 is CASSYSGLAGVDGELFF. For the CDR3, the DNA is TGTGCCAGCAGTTATTCGGGACTAGCGGGAGTTGACGGGGAGCTGTTTTTT.

CDR3 coding DNA: TGTGCCAGCAGCGGATGGGGACTAGCGCCCCACAATGAGCAGTTCTTC. It yields the protein CASSGWGLAPHNEQFF. The chain employs TRBV9 and TRBJ2-1; TRBD2 aligns across 10 bases. This CDR3 has 16 residues. V lost 3 bases to trimming and J lost 5 bases; unmatched junction nucleotides: 8. Germline CDR1 reads SGDLS; CDR2 reads YYNGEE.

The J gene is TRBJ2-5, the V gene TRBV30; a possible D gene is TRBD1 (6 bases). Trimming shortened V by 2 bases and J by 13 bases, and 14 bases separated the two germline ends. CDR3 length: 11 amino acids. CDR1 GTSNPN and CDR2 SVGIG come from the germline V gene (reference sequence). CDR3 in DNA: TGTGCCTGGAGTATGGACAGTCTGAGGTACTTC. It translates to CAWSMDSLRYF.

This clonotype was counted many times. This chain uses TRBV30 with TRBJ2-1; D is possibly TRBD1 (6 bases). The germline gives CDR1 GTSNPN, CDR2 SVGIG (reference sequence). The length of the CDR3 is 17 residues. The germline V and J ends were trimmed by 0 bases and 2 bases, with 17 bases remaining between them. CDR3 in amino acids: CAWSVPRLGQTYNEQFF. The CDR3 DNA is TGTGCCTGGAGTGTACCGAGGCTGGGACAAACCTACAATGAGCAGTTCTTC.

This chain uses TRBV4-1 with TRBJ2-7; 12 bases match TRBD2. The CDR3 consists of 17 residues. Germline CDR1 reads MGHRA; CDR2 reads YSYEKL. After removal of 4 bases from V and 5 bases from J, the junction contained 12 bases not matched to a gene. The CDR3 loop is CASSPRLAGATRNEQYF. The CDR3 DNA is TGCGCCAGCAGCCCACGACTAGCGGGAGCTACCAGGAACGAGCAGTACTTC.

A few counts support this clonotype. The V call is TRBV20-1, the J call TRBJ2-2; no firm D call. Germline lookup yields CDR1 DFQATT and CDR2 SNEGSKA (reference sequence). This CDR3 spans 12 amino acids. The V end was cut by 0 bases, the J end by 8 bases, with 7 bases between. CDR3 in amino acids: CSAREGPGELFF. For the CDR3, the DNA is TGCAGTGCTAGAGAGGGCCCGGGGGAGCTGTTTTTT.

This clonotype was counted many times. This chain connects TRBV14 to TRBJ2-7; unclear D gene. From germline, CDR1 is SGHDN and CDR2 FVKESK. V was pared by 4 bases and J by 7 bases, with 11 bases between. This CDR3 is built from 12 residues. The CDR3 nucleotides read TGTGCCAGCAGCCGAGGCTTGTGGGAGCAGTACTTC. This sequence encodes CASSRGLWEQYF.

This clonotype occurred many times. J is TRBJ2-3 and V is TRBV11-3, with a tentative D call TRBD2 (6 bases). There are 13 residues in the CDR3. Germline V CDR1 and CDR2: SGHNT, YENEEA. Trimming pared 8 bases from V and 2 bases from J, leaving 11 bases between. As DNA, the CDR3 is TGTGCCAGCTGCCTAGCGTACACAGATACGCAGTATTTT. Translation: CASCLAYTDTQYF.

This chain joins TRBV27 and TRBJ2-5; TRBD2 is a possible D gene (6 bases). There are 12 residues in the CDR3. Germline V lookup: CDR1 MNHEY, CDR2 SMNVEV (reference sequence). Trimming left V 6 bases short and J 5 bases short, with 10 bases between. This CDR3 reads CASSSDYETQYF. DNA of the CDR3: TGTGCCAGCAGCTCGGACTACGAGACCCAGTACTTC.

In this sample, this clonotype turned up a few times. The rearrangement joins TRBV19 to TRBJ1-1; D gene uncertain. Between the trimmed V and J ends, which lost 2 bases and 3 bases, there was a span of 7 bases. CDR1 LNHDA and CDR2 SQIVND come from the germline V gene (reference sequence). The CDR3 totals 13 residues. The CDR3 loop reads CASSIIRDTEAFF. The CDR3 DNA sequence: TGTGCCAGTAGTATAATCCGGGACACTGAAGCTTTCTTT.

This clonotype has a count of ten or more. The chain combines TRBV27 with TRBJ2-3; maybe TRBD2 (5 bases). The germline CDR1 and CDR2 sequences are MNHEY and SMNVEV (reference sequence). This CDR3 comprises 14 residues. The germline V and J ends were trimmed by 2 bases and 5 bases, with 11 bases remaining between them. The CDR3 spells CASSLERAEDTQYF. CDR3 nucleotide sequence: TGTGCCAGCAGTTTAGAGAGGGCAGAAGATACGCAGTATTTT.

This clonotype occurred many times. The rearrangement links TRBV28 to TRBJ2-5; 7 bases line up with TRBD1. CDR3 length: 13 amino acids. Germline V gene data show CDR1 as MDHEN and CDR2 as SYDVKM. With 6 bases clipped from V and 3 bases from J, the junction kept 4 bases outside the gene matches. CDR3 nucleotide sequence: TGTGCCAGCAGCACCGGGACAGAAGAGACCCAGTACTTC. Its protein is CASSTGTEETQYF.

The chain couples TRBV28 to TRBJ2-4; 7 bases map to TRBD2. The CDR3 consists of 13 residues. Germline trimming cut 2 bases from V and 8 bases from J; bases unmatched to any gene: 3. CDR1 and CDR2 from the germline V gene are MDHEN and SYDVKM. The chain's CDR3 is CASSLPGRDIQYF. Written as DNA, the CDR3 is TGTGCCAGCAGTTTACCGGGGAGGGACATTCAGTACTTC.

This clonotype has a count of ten or more. The chain recombines TRBV6-2 or TRBV6-3 with TRBJ2-1; 7 bases match TRBD1. Germline-derived CDR1 and CDR2 are MNHEY and SVGEGT. CDR3 size: 12 residues. With V trimmed by 7 bases and J by 8 bases, 5 bases remained unmatched. In DNA form, the CDR3 reads TGTGCCAGCACCCTGACAGGGTATGAGCAGTTCTTC. Its protein is CASTLTGYEQFF.

This clonotype came up a few times. The chain employs TRBV29-1 and TRBJ1-2; 7 nucleotides agree with TRBD1. Trimming removed 6 bases from V and 3 bases from J; junction bases left unmatched: 4. The germline gives CDR1 SQVTM, CDR2 ANQGSEA. The CDR3 length is 12 residues. CDR3 amino acids: CSVADRDYGYTF. CDR3 in DNA: TGCAGCGTAGCCGACAGGGACTATGGCTACACCTTC. Based on the CDR3 plus reference TRBV29-1 and TRBJ1-2, the full variable domain is SAVISQKPSRDICQRGTSLTIQCQVDSQVTMMFWYRQQPGQSLTLIATANQGSEATYESGFVIDKFPISRPNLTFSTLTVSNMSPEDSSIYLCSVADRDYGYTFGSGTRLTVV.

Comments on this clonotype: The germline gene is not matched at one end of the junction; a read error may be the cause. The gene calls are TRBV7-9 and TRBJ2-7; perhaps TRBD2 as D (5 bases). The germline V gene encodes CDR1 SEHNR and CDR2 FQNEAQ (reference sequence). The CDR3 is made up of 14 amino acids. CDR3 amino acids: CASSPPGGSYERYF. As DNA, the CDR3 is TGTGCCAGCAGCCCACCGGGCGGGTCCTACGAGCGGTACTTC.

This clonotype has a count of ten or more. The chain couples TRBV2 to TRBJ2-1, with 10 bases identical to TRBD1. Germline V gene data show CDR1 as SNHLY and CDR2 as FYNNEI. V trimming: 5 bases; J trimming: 5 bases; junction bases outside the gene matches: 6. The CDR3 covers 15 residues. The CDR3, as DNA: TGTGCCAGCAGTACGACAGGGGGCTTTGACAATGAGCAGTTCTTC. Translating gives CASSTTGGFDNEQFF.